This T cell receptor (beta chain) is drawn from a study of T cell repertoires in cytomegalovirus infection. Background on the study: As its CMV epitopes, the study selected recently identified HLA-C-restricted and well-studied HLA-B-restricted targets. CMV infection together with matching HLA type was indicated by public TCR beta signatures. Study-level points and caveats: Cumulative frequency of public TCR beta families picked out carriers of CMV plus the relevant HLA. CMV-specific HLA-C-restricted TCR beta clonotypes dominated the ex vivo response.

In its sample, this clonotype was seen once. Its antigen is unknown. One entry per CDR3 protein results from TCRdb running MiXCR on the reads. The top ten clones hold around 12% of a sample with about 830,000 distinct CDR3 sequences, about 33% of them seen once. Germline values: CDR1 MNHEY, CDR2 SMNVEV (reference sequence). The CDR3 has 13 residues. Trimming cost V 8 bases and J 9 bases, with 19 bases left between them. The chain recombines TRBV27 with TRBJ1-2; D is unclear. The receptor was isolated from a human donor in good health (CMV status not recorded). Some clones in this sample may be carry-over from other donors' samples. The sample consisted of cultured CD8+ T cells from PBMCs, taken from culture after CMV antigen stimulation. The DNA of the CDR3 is TGTGCCAGCGGGCCCGGACCTCTGGGCAGCTACACCTTC. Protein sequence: CASGPGPLGSYTF.